These T cell receptor beta chains were read from a single sample in a study of shared clonotypes between healthy human individuals. Data came from immunoSEQ multiplex PCR; TCRdb stores just in-frame clones and leaves some out. The table has 450,000 to 550,000 clones, 75% to 85% seen once. Sequenced material: PBMCs. These receptors all come from a woman aged 40 to 55 in good health. Some clones in this sample may be carry-over from other donors' samples. CDR3s include the opening cysteine and the closing phenylalanine or tryptophan. The D gene is left open where the match is weak. Some rows mark clone size as missing; the rest say once, few, many or name a class of expanded clone.

j_call d_call clone_size v_call cdr3_aa cdr3_nt
TRBJ1-5 - - TRBV19 CASSSGRNNQPQHF TGTGCCAGTAGTTCGGGACGGAACAATCAGCCCCAGCATTTT
TRBJ2-4 - - TRBV5-4 CASSPSGQNLKNIQYF TGTGCCAGCAGCCCATCTGGGCAAAACCTCAAAAACATTCAGTACTTC
TRBJ2-3 - - TRBV7-3 CASSSDRGATDTQYF TGTGCCAGCAGCTCCGACAGAGGGGCCACAGATACGCAGTATTTT
TRBJ1-2 - once TRBV7-3 CASRLPGEDVNTF TGTGCCAGCAGGTTACCCGGAGAGGACGTCAACACCTTC
TRBJ2-5 TRBD2 - TRBV7-9 CASSFVAGGQETQYF TGTGCCAGCAGCTTTGTAGCGGGAGGCCAAGAGACCCAGTACTTC
TRBJ2-2 - - TRBV28 CASSPGYGELFF TGTGCCAGCAGCCCAGGGTACGGGGAGCTGTTTTTT
TRBJ2-7 TRBD2 - TRBV5-1 CASSPLERSRGTSGSRWGYEQYF TGCGCCAGCAGTCCCCTGGAGCGATCTCGGGGGACTAGCGGGAGTAGGTGGGGCTACGAGCAGTACTTC
TRBJ2-7 TRBD2 - TRBV10-2 CASSESAGADYEQYF TGCGCCAGCAGTGAGTCTGCGGGAGCCGATTACGAGCAGTACTTC
TRBJ2-7 TRBD1 - TRBV7-2 CASSLATGTYEQYF TGTGCCAGCAGCTTAGCGACAGGGACCTACGAGCAGTACTTC
TRBJ2-6 - - TRBV19 CASRETGIYNVLTF TGTGCCAGTAGAGAAACCGGGATATACAACGTCCTGACTTTC
TRBJ1-1 - - TRBV6-5 CASSYTRDTEAFF TGTGCCAGCAGTTACACCCGGGACACTGAAGCTTTCTTT
TRBJ2-3 - - TRBV12-5 CASGLHLDTQYF TGTGCTAGTGGTTTGCACCTTGATACGCAGTATTTT
TRBJ1-2 TRBD1 - TRBV4-1 CASSQLRDRRNYGYTF TGCGCCAGCAGCCAACTCCGGGACAGGCGGAACTATGGCTACACCTTC
TRBJ2-2 TRBD2 - TRBV7-2 CASSRTSGTDGELFF TGTGCCAGCAGCCGGACTAGCGGGACCGACGGGGAGCTGTTTTTT
TRBJ1-3 - - TRBV5-1 CASSFGGDSGNTIYF TGCGCCAGCAGCTTTGGGGGGGACTCTGGAAACACCATATATTTT
TRBJ2-1 TRBD1 few TRBV7-3 CASSRTGGEQFF TGTGCCAGCAGCAGGACAGGGGGTGAGCAGTTCTTC
TRBJ2-1 - once TRBV11-2 CASSLFGVGANEQFF TGTGCCAGCAGCTTATTCGGGGTAGGAGCCAATGAGCAGTTCTTC
TRBJ1-3 - - TRBV30 CAWLRGFGNTIYF TGTGCCTGGCTTAGGGGGTTCGGAAACACCATATATTTT
TRBJ1-2 TRBD1 many TRBV7-6 CASSYTRGRITF TGTGCCAGCAGTTACACCAGGGGGCGAATCACCTTC
TRBJ2-6 - - TRBV5-1 CASSLEGWGAGANVLTF TGCGCCAGCAGCTTGGAAGGATGGGGAGCTGGGGCCAACGTCCTGACTTTC
TRBJ1-2 - - TRBV5-1 CASSSTGTDGYTF TGCGCCAGCAGCTCTACCGGGACGGATGGCTACACCTTC
TRBJ1-2 - - TRBV7-8 CASSLDTNYGYTF TGTGCCAGCAGCTTAGACACTAACTATGGCTACACCTTC
TRBJ2-1 - - TRBV10-3 CAAAGNIGNEQFF TGTGCCGCCGCAGGGAATATCGGAAATGAGCAGTTCTTC
TRBJ2-1 - - TRBV19 CASSSGQAPRNEQFF -
TRBJ1-1 - few TRBV18 CASSPYPPEAFF TGTGCCAGCTCACCATACCCCCCTGAAGCTTTCTTT
TRBJ1-2 - - TRBV28 CASSSPTGKWHGYTF TGTGCCAGCAGTTCCCCCACAGGGAAATGGCATGGCTACACCTTC
TRBJ2-1 TRBD2 - TRBV5-1 CASSPTETSGHNEQFF TGCGCCAGCAGCCCGACCGAGACTAGCGGCCACAATGAGCAGTTCTTC
TRBJ2-2 - - TRBV13 CASSLAPNTGELFF TGTGCCAGCAGCTTAGCCCCAAACACCGGGGAGCTGTTTTTT
TRBJ2-3 - - TRBV7-3 CASSLAGSTDTQYF TGTGCCAGCAGCTTGGCGGGAAGCACAGATACGCAGTATTTT
TRBJ1-6 TRBD1 - TRBV6-5 CASSYAGQGSSPLHF TGTGCCAGCAGTTACGCAGGACAGGGGAGCTCACCCCTCCACTTT
TRBJ2-3 TRBD1 - TRBV12-5 CASGLTPDRVGTQYF TGTGCTAGTGGTTTGACCCCCGACAGGGTGGGTACGCAGTATTTT
TRBJ2-7 TRBD2 - TRBV10-1 CASSESGGSAGGRKYF TGCGCCAGCAGTGAGTCGGGAGGGTCGGCGGGAGGTCGAAAGTACTTC
TRBJ2-5 - - TRBV4-3 CASSQDPGPGWVEQYF TGCGCCAGCAGCCAAGATCCCGGGCCAGGTTGGGTGGAGCAGTACTTC
TRBJ1-3 TRBD1 once TRBV6-6 CASSWGQEYRNTIYF TGTGCCAGCAGTTGGGGACAGGAGTACCGAAACACCATATATTTT
TRBJ1-2 TRBD1 - TRBV6-5 CASSWSGQGGYTF TGTGCCAGCAGTTGGTCGGGACAGGGAGGCTACACCTTC
TRBJ1-4 - - TRBV14 CASSQADIGLNIGEKLFF TGTGCCAGCAGCCAAGCGGATATTGGGTTGAACATTGGTGAAAAACTGTTTTTT
TRBJ2-7 TRBD1 - TRBV29-1 CSAGTGEPYEQYF TGCAGCGCCGGGACAGGAGAGCCCTACGAGCAGTACTTC
TRBJ1-2 - - TRBV28 CASSLEGYGYTF TGTGCCAGCAGTTTAGAGGGATACGGCTACACCTTC
TRBJ2-7 - - TRBV6-5 CASSLGQWKGEQYF TGTGCCAGCAGCTTGGGGCAATGGAAGGGCGAGCAGTACTTC
TRBJ2-3 - - TRBV19 CASSLGLRIYTQYF TGTGCCAGTAGTTTGGGACTCCGTATTTATACGCAGTATTTT
TRBJ1-2 - - TRBV7-2 CASSRTEPYGYTF TGTGCCAGCAGCCGGACAGAACCCTATGGCTACACCTTC
TRBJ1-1 - few TRBV27 CASSFWGQNTEAFF TGTGCCAGCAGTTTTTGGGGGCAAAACACTGAAGCTTTCTTT
TRBJ2-5 - - TRBV21-1 CASRAKCPSETQYF TGTGCCAGCAGAGCAAAGTGTCCCTCAGAGACCCAGTACTTC
TRBJ2-3 TRBD2 - TRBV19 CASRGLAGVGDTQYF TGTGCCAGTAGGGGACTAGCGGGAGTCGGAGATACGCAGTATTTT
TRBJ2-1 - - TRBV7-2 CASSLVRGAEQFF TGTGCCAGCAGCTTAGTCCGGGGCGCGGAGCAGTTCTTC
TRBJ2-5 TRBD2 - TRBV28 CASSQAGETQYF TGTGCCAGCAGTCAAGCGGGGGAGACCCAGTACTTC
TRBJ2-3 TRBD2 - TRBV29-1 CSVDGLAGVRGDTQYF TGCAGCGTTGACGGGTTAGCGGGAGTCCGGGGAGATACGCAGTATTTT
TRBJ1-2 TRBD1 - TRBV6-6 CASSAAGGAYGYTF TGTGCCAGCAGTGCAGCAGGGGGCGCCTATGGCTACACCTTC
TRBJ1-2 - few TRBV7-3 CASSPGGGYGYTF TGTGCCAGCAGCCCGGGGGGTGGCTATGGCTACACCTTC
TRBJ2-1 TRBD2 once TRBV7-8 CASSPSSGRYRSYNEQFF TGTGCCAGCAGCCCCTCCAGCGGGAGATATCGGTCCTACAATGAGCAGTTCTTC
TRBJ2-5 TRBD2 - TRBV6-1 CASSEFGEGKETQYF TGTGCCAGCAGTGAATTTGGGGAGGGGAAAGAGACCCAGTACTTC
TRBJ2-6 TRBD2 - TRBV18 CASSPEGLAVGANVLTF TGTGCCAGCTCACCGGAGGGACTAGCGGTCGGGGCCAACGTCCTGACTTTC
TRBJ2-1 TRBD1 few TRBV5-1 CASSWDSYNEQFF TGCGCCAGCAGCTGGGACAGCTACAATGAGCAGTTCTTC
TRBJ2-7 TRBD1 - TRBV5-6 CASSFWGQGEAYEQYF TGTGCCAGCAGCTTCTGGGGACAGGGCGAAGCCTACGAGCAGTACTTC
TRBJ2-7 - few TRBV28 CASSPDREQYF TGTGCCAGCAGTCCAGACCGGGAGCAGTACTTC
TRBJ1-2 - - TRBV19 CASSIGTAGNYGYTF TGTGCCAGTAGTATCGGGACTGCGGGTAATTATGGCTACACCTTC
TRBJ2-3 - - TRBV6-1 CASSPRPTDTQYF TGTGCCAGCAGTCCCAGGCCGACAGATACGCAGTATTTT
TRBJ2-2 - - TRBV9 CASSVATGANTGELFF TGTGCCAGCAGCGTAGCGACGGGGGCGAACACCGGGGAGCTGTTTTTT
TRBJ2-3 - many TRBV10-2 CASSVTSLTDTQYF TGCGCCAGCAGTGTAACCAGTCTGACAGATACGCAGTATTTT
TRBJ2-7 - - TRBV5-1 CASSLEARSEQYF TGCGCCAGCAGCTTGGAGGCTAGGAGTGAGCAGTACTTC